These T cell receptor beta chains were read from a single sample in a study of tumor-infiltrating lymphocytes in primary liver carcinoma. TCRdb recomputed calls from the multiplex PCR reads with MiXCR, one row per CDR3 protein. There are around 210,000 distinct CDR3 sequences in the sample; approximately 65% occur only once, and under 7.5% lies in the top ten. Sequencing was done on a sample of peripheral blood. All receptors derive from a woman aged 60 to 75 with primary liver carcinoma and hepatitis B virus infection. CDR3s include the opening cysteine and the closing phenylalanine or tryptophan. Each record gives: D gene, V gene, J gene, clone size, CDR3 DNA, CDR3 protein. D genes are given only for firm matches. Clone sizes are given selectively: once, few, many, or a class where the clone is expanded.

-	TRBV11-2	TRBJ2-3	-	TGCGCTAGCAGCTTAGGCGGGAAGGGCACAGATACGCATTATTTT	CASSLGGKGTDTHYF
-	TRBV30	TRBJ2-1	-	TGTGCCTGGAGTGTGGGTCGGGTTCAGTTCTTC	CAWSVGRVQFF
-	TRBV29-1	TRBJ1-2	-	TGCAGCGTCGGGCAGGGGCATGGCTACACCTTC	CSVGQGHGYTF
-	TRBV7-9	TRBJ1-1	-	TGTGCCAGCAGCTGGGTCCGGGGGCGGACTGAAGCTTTCTTT	CASSWVRGRTEAFF
TRBD2	TRBV29-1	TRBJ2-1	many	TGCAGCGCCGCCCCAGCGGGAGGGCCGGGCAATGAGCAGTTCTTC	CSAAPAGGPGNEQFF
TRBD2	TRBV5-1	TRBJ2-5	-	TGCACCAGCAGCTCAACTAGCGGAATGACTCGCGAGACCCAGTACTTC	CTSSSTSGMTRETQYF
-	TRBV10-3	TRBJ2-5	-	TGTGCCATCATGGGCTTTTCTCAAGAGACCCAGTACTTC	CAIMGFSQETQYF
TRBD1	TRBV5-5	TRBJ2-2	-	TGTGCCAGCAGCCTCCAACAGGGGGCGATGACCGGGGAGCTGTTTTTT	CASSLQQGAMTGELFF
-	TRBV28	TRBJ1-6	many	TGTGCCAGCACCACCTTAGCCGGGCCAGTAGGACCTTATAATTCACCCCTCCACTTT	CASTTLAGPVGPYNSPLHF
TRBD2	TRBV5-6	TRBJ2-7	few	TGTGCCAGCAGCTCGTCCCTAGCGGGGGGGGTCGGCGAGCAGTACTTC	CASSSSLAGGVGEQYF
-	TRBV10-2	TRBJ1-2	many	TGCGCCAGCAGTGATAATACAGGAACGAGAGGCTACACCTTC	CASSDNTGTRGYTF
TRBD1	TRBV7-8	TRBJ1-5	-	TGTGCCAACATTGTTCAAACGACAGGGGATCGTCAGCCCCAGCATTTT	CANIVQTTGDRQPQHF
TRBD1	TRBV2	TRBJ1-5	-	TGTGCCAGCACCAGGGAGGGGGCCAATCAGCCCCAGCATTTT	CASTREGANQPQHF
-	TRBV6-2/TRBV6-3	TRBJ1-1	few	TGTGCCAGCAGTCGGGGTGCTGAAGCTTTCTTT	CASSRGAEAFF
TRBD1	TRBV29-1	TRBJ1-2	many	TGCAGCGTTGGGGACAGAGCCTCTCCTTATGGCTACACCTTC	CSVGDRASPYGYTF
-	TRBV12-3/TRBV12-4	TRBJ1-3	-	TGTGCCAACAGTACACAGGGAAACACTATATATTTT	CANSTQGNTIYF
TRBD2	TRBV7-9	TRBJ2-7	-	TGTGCCAGCAGCTCAACCCTGGGAGTAGCGGGAGATTGGGGAGAGCAGTACTTC	CASSSTLGVAGDWGEQYF
-	TRBV5-5	TRBJ1-2	many	TGTGCCAGCAGTCCTGGGATCTCGGGGGGAGGTGGCTACACCTTC	CASSPGISGGGGYTF
TRBD1	TRBV6-5	TRBJ2-2	-	TGTGCCAGCAAATCGCCCAAGGGACAGTCCACCGGGGAGCTGTTTTTT	CASKSPKGQSTGELFF
-	TRBV29-1	TRBJ2-1	many	TGCAGCGTTGAAGATTTGGCAGGTGAATACAATGAGCAGTTCTTC	CSVEDLAGEYNEQFF
-	TRBV4-1	TRBJ1-5	-	TGCGTCAGCAGCCACCTCAGCAATCAGCCCCAGCATTTT	CVSSHLSNQPQHF
-	TRBV29-1	TRBJ2-3	-	TGCAGCGTTGGGGGGGGCAGCAGCACAGATACGCAGTATTTT	CSVGGGSSTDTQYF
-	TRBV11-2	TRBJ2-7	-	TGTGCCAGCGGCCCCCCAGAGGGCAGGGTGGGGAACTACGAGCAGAACTTC	CASGPPEGRVGNYEQNF
TRBD2	TRBV5-4	TRBJ2-2	-	TGTGCCAGCAGCTTGGCCGGCGGGAGAGGGGCCGGGGAGCTGTTTTTT	CASSLAGGRGAGELFF
-	TRBV5-4	TRBJ1-2	-	TGTGCCAGCAGCTTGGGAGGGGAAAATTACTATGGCCACACCTTC	CASSLGGENYYGHTF
-	TRBV29-1	TRBJ1-5	once	TGCAGCGTTCAAGTCACGGGCGGTCGGCCCCAGCATTTT	CSVQVTGGRPQHF
-	TRBV7-9	TRBJ2-2	few	TGTGCCAGCAGTCGTCGGGCGAACACCGGGGAGCTGTTTTTT	CASSRRANTGELFF
-	TRBV6-1	TRBJ1-2	many	TGTGCCAGCAGTGAATCCGGCGTGGGGGGGGCCTATGGCTACACCTTC	CASSESGVGGAYGYTF
TRBD1	TRBV11-2	TRBJ1-2	-	TGTGTCAGCAGCCCCCGGGACAGTCCTGACTATGGCTACACCTTC	CVSSPRDSPDYGYTF
TRBD1	TRBV5-6	TRBJ1-6	-	TGTGCCAACAGCTTGGATCCCTTTCGACAGGGGGCCGGATCACCCCTCCACTTT	CANSLDPFRQGAGSPLHF
TRBD1	TRBV6-1	TRBJ1-5	-	TGTGCCAGCAGTGGCAGGGGGCCGAATAGCAATCAGCCCCAGCATTTT	CASSGRGPNSNQPQHF
TRBD1	TRBV6-5	TRBJ2-1	-	TGTGCCAGCAGTTCTAAAATTGGGACAGGGACCTCCTACGAGCAGTTCTTC	CASSSKIGTGTSYEQFF
-	TRBV10-3	TRBJ2-7	-	TGTGCCATCAGTGGGCCCCAAGACAGCTACGAACAGTACTTC	CAISGPQDSYEQYF
-	TRBV11-2	TRBJ2-7	-	TGTGCCAGCAGCTTATACTGGGGCTCCACCTACGAGCAGTACTTC	CASSLYWGSTYEQYF
-	TRBV29-1	TRBJ2-2	-	TGCAGCGCCTCGACGTCCTTGGACGCCGGGGAGCTGTTTTTT	CSASTSLDAGELFF
-	TRBV5-1	TRBJ2-3	-	TGCGCCAGCAGCCCCCGGGGGGCGTACACAGATACGCAGTATTTT	CASSPRGAYTDTQYF
TRBD2	TRBV20-1	TRBJ2-7	-	TGCAGTGCTAGGGGATGGACTAGCGGGTACTACGAGCAGTATTTC	CSARGWTSGYYEQYF
-	TRBV6-5	TRBJ1-1	many	TGTGCCAGCGCTTACAGGCAGGGTGTGAACACTGAAGCTTTCTTT	CASAYRQGVNTEAFF
-	TRBV28	TRBJ1-3	few	TGTGCCAGCGCCCTCATCGGACCGTCCGCTGGAAACACCATATATTTT	CASALIGPSAGNTIYF
-	TRBV11-3	TRBJ2-7	few	TGTGCCAGCAGCACACGGGAAGATTACGAGCAGTACTTC	CASSTREDYEQYF
TRBD1	TRBV4-1	TRBJ1-2	-	TGCGCCAGCAAACAATCGATAGGACAGGGAGAAACCTATGGCTACACCTTC	CASKQSIGQGETYGYTF
TRBD1	TRBV28	TRBJ2-5	-	TGTGCCAGCAGCAGGGGGACAGAAGAGACCCAGTACTTC	CASSRGTEETQYF
TRBD2	TRBV11-2	TRBJ2-7	-	TGTGCCAGCATCTTAACTAGCGGGAGACTGAGCTCCTACGAGCACTACTTC	CASILTSGRLSSYEHYF
-	TRBV5-4	TRBJ2-2	many	TGTGCCAGCAGCCCGGGACCATACGGGGAGCTGTTTTTT	CASSPGPYGELFF
TRBD2	TRBV6-1	TRBJ2-1	-	TGTGCTAGCAATGAAAGTCCTAGCGGGGAGTACAATGAGCAGTTCTTC	CASNESPSGEYNEQFF
-	TRBV11-1	TRBJ2-5	-	TGTGCCAACAGCTTAACCCCCGAACAGGGTCGGGAGACCCAGTACTTC	CANSLTPEQGRETQYF
TRBD2	TRBV11-2	TRBJ2-1	-	TGTGCCAGTAGCCCTTCTAGCGGGAGGGCCGATAATGTGCAGTTCTTC	CASSPSSGRADNVQFF
-	TRBV5-4	TRBJ2-5	few	TGTGCCAGCAGCCAAAATACTGATGAAGAGACCCAGTACTTC	CASSQNTDEETQYF
-	TRBV6-5	TRBJ2-7	-	TGTGCCATCAGTGACTACGGACGTGGAAAATCGTACGAGCAGTACTTC	CAISDYGRGKSYEQYF
-	TRBV21-1	TRBJ2-7	-	TGTGCCAGCAGCAAAATAGAGTACTTC	CASSKIEYF
TRBD2	TRBV11-2	TRBJ2-1	many	TGTGCCAGCAGCGATAGGACAGCGGGAGTTGTGTTCTTC	CASSDRTAGVVFF
-	TRBV15	TRBJ2-7	few	TGTGCCACCAGCAGGCTCGGAGAGCAGTACTTC	CATSRLGEQYF
-	TRBV12-3/TRBV12-4	TRBJ1-5	-	TGTGCCAGCAGTTTCAAGGCAGGACCGAGCATAAGGAGCATTCAGCCCCAGCATTTT	CASSFKAGPSIRSIQPQHF
-	TRBV6-5	TRBJ2-1	-	TGTGCCAGCACTCCTTCCCCCCGGTACTCCTCCTACAATGAGCAGTTCTTC	CASTPSPRYSSYNEQFF
-	TRBV11-2	TRBJ2-7	-	TGTGCCAGCAGCTCACTAGCCGGTACCTACGAGCAGTACTTC	CASSSLAGTYEQYF
-	TRBV11-2	TRBJ2-1	-	TGTGCCACCCAAGTGGGAAGCATCTACAATGAGCAGTTCTTC	CATQVGSIYNEQFF
-	TRBV7-9	TRBJ2-5	-	TGTGCCAGCAGCGTAAGCGAGAGGCAAGAGACCCAGTACTTC	CASSVSERQETQYF